These 24 T cell receptor beta chains came from one sample sequenced in a study of esophageal squamous cell carcinoma under preoperative chemotherapy. The time point is: after preoperative PTX-NDP chemotherapy. From the PCR reads, TCRdb called clonotypes with MiXCR, one entry per CDR3 protein. The table has roughly 10,000 distinct CDR3 sequences, more than 60% seen once. Collection of the sample occurred from a patient given preoperative chemotherapy. All receptors derive from a human donor with esophageal squamous cell carcinoma. The donor label of this sample is uncertain.

V usage is TRBV7-2 and J usage is TRBJ2-4; weak D call: TRBD2 (6 bases). The tail of the sequence fits TRBJ2-1 better, so the J call may be wrong. The germline V gene encodes CDR1 SGHTA and CDR2 FQGNSA. The CDR3 is 13 residues long. CDR3: CASSWDFPYEQFF. DNA of the CDR3: TGTGCCAGCAGCTGGGACTTTCCCTACGAGCAGTTCTTC.

The V gene is TRBV6-1, the J gene TRBJ1-3, with D hard to call. The germline V gene encodes CDR1 MNHNS and CDR2 SASEGT. Trimming cost V 1 base and J 5 bases, with 18 bases left between them. The CDR3 covers 17 residues. The CDR3: CASSEDGRLKVRNTIYF. DNA of the CDR3: TGTGCCAGCAGTGAAGATGGGAGGCTGAAGGTTAGAAACACCATATATTTT.

The rearrangement uses TRBV7-6 and TRBJ2-1; 9 nucleotides align to TRBD1. The trim removed 2 bases at V and 6 bases at J, leaving 14 bases unmatched. Germline CDR1 SGHVS, CDR2 FNYEAQ. The length of the CDR3 is 18 residues. The CDR3 DNA is TGTGCCAGCAGCTTAAGGAGTTGGCCCGGACAGGGGACCAATGAGCAGTTCTTC. Translation: CASSLRSWPGQGTNEQFF.

In this sample, this clonotype turned up many times. The chain joins TRBV6-1 to TRBJ2-3; tentative D call: TRBD1 (6 bases). The CDR3 has 14 amino acids. V was shortened by 8 bases and J by 6 bases, with 18 bases between the two germline ends. Germline CDR1 MNHNS, CDR2 SASEGT. The CDR3: CASSRTVQLDTQYF. The CDR3 DNA sequence: TGTGCCAGCTCAAGGACAGTACAGTTGGATACGCAGTATTTT.

This clonotype was found many times. This rearrangement joins TRBV6-1 to TRBJ2-7; 8 bases are shared with TRBD1. V lost 4 bases and J lost 0; bases outside the gene matches: 2. The CDR3 runs 14 residues. The germline CDR1 and CDR2 sequences are MNHNS and SASEGT. The chain's CDR3 is CASSVQGASYEQYF. The DNA for the CDR3 is TGTGCCAGCAGTGTTCAGGGGGCCTCCTACGAGCAGTACTTC.

On this clonotype itself: One end of the junction is discordant with germline, which a read error may explain. This chain uses TRBV6-1 with TRBJ2-1; D ambiguous. Judging by the DNA end, TRBJ2-4 fits better; the J call may be wrong. CDR3 length equals 16 residues. Germline values: CDR1 MNHNS, CDR2 SASEGT. The CDR3 region is CASSEFWGSSKDIQYF. The CDR3 region has the DNA TGTGCCAGCAGTGAATTTTGGGGAAGCTCCAAAGACATTCAGTACTTC.

This chain connects TRBV20-1 to TRBJ2-3, with unresolved D. V lost 3 bases to trimming and J lost 2 bases, with 12 bases between them. CDR3 length: 14 amino acids. The germline CDR1 and CDR2 sequences are DFQATT and SNEGSKA (reference sequence). CDR3 sequence (DNA): TGCAGTGCTAGTGGCCAGGTTCTCACAGATACGCAGTATTTT. This encodes CSASGQVLTDTQYF.

V gene TRBV6-4 combines with J gene TRBJ2-4; 9 positions agree with TRBD2. V lost 3 bases to trimming and J lost 13 bases; unmatched junction nucleotides: 10. The CDR3 extends over 14 amino acids. Germline V gives CDR1 MRHNA, CDR2 SNTAGT. The CDR3 reads CASSESSGVPEQYF. The CDR3 nucleotides read TGTGCCAGCAGTGAATCTAGCGGGGTCCCGGAGCAGTACTTC.

V usage is TRBV6-2 or TRBV6-3 and J usage is TRBJ2-3; D is uncertain. The CDR3 length is 14 residues. Germline V gives CDR1 MNHEY, CDR2 SVGEGT. Deletions cut 7 bases from V and 0 bases from J, with 11 bases between. The CDR3, as DNA: TGTGCCAGCAAGCCGGGTCTGAGCACAGATACGCAGTATTTT. Its translation is CASKPGLSTDTQYF.

In this sample, this clonotype is medium-sized (0.01 to 0.1%). This chain links TRBV25-1 with TRBJ2-2, with 11 bases aligning to TRBD1. Germline V gene sequence: CDR1 MGHDK, CDR2 SYGVNS. J was trimmed by 4 bases and V by 2 bases; bases with no gene match: 3. The CDR3 spans 16 residues. This CDR3 is CASSELGTGGTGELFF. The CDR3 DNA is TGTGCCAGCAGTGAACTCGGGACAGGGGGCACCGGGGAGCTGTTTTTT.

This clonotype was picked up a small number of times. The chain links TRBV6-1 to TRBJ2-3; 8 bases are shared with TRBD2. The CDR3 extends over 14 amino acids. Trimming took 11 bases from V and 6 from J; bases not matched to a gene: 13. Germline V gene data show CDR1 as MNHNS and CDR2 as SASEGT. The DNA for the CDR3 is TGTGCCGGAGGGGAGCGGGAGATGATGGATACGCAGTATTTT. It codes for CAGGEREMMDTQYF.

The J gene is TRBJ2-1, the V gene TRBV6-1, with D perhaps matching TRBD2 (5 bases). Gene TRBJ2-7 matches the end of the DNA better, so the J call may be wrong. The length of the CDR3 is 14 residues. The germline gives CDR1 MNHNS, CDR2 SASEGT. In DNA, the CDR3 is TGTGCCAGCAGAAAGGGCCAACTAGGCTACGAGCAGTACTTC. This codes for CASRKGQLGYEQYF.

This clonotype appeared a single time. CDR3 residues: CASGQGGAAEQYF. The CDR3 DNA sequence: TGTGCTAGTGGCCAGGGTGGGGCGGCCGAGCAGTACTTC. This chain links TRBV12-5 with TRBJ2-5; D possibly corresponds to TRBD1 (5 bases). Near its end, the DNA agrees better with TRBJ2-7, so the J call may be wrong. The CDR3 has 13 amino acids. Germline CDR1 reads LGHNT; CDR2 reads FRNRAP.

CDR3: CASTPQGYTEAFF. In DNA, the CDR3 is TGTGCCAGCACCCCTCAAGGGTACACTGAAGCTTTCTTT. The chain combines TRBV12-3 or TRBV12-4 with TRBJ1-1; unclear D gene. This CDR3 has 13 residues. V lost 7 bases, J lost 3 bases, and 12 bases lay in between.

Regarding this clonotype: One end of the junction does not line up with germline, which may come from a read error. V is TRBV4-1 and J is TRBJ2-4, with 8 bases aligning to TRBD2. The CDR3 has 18 amino acids. Germline lookup yields CDR1 MGHRA and CDR2 YSYEKL. This CDR3 is CASSQECSGGGPPDTQYF. The CDR3 DNA reads as TGCGCCAGCAGCCAAGAATGCTCCGGGGGGGGGCCCCCAGATACGCAGTATTTC.

The rearrangement joins TRBV7-2 to TRBJ2-7; 8 bases match TRBD2. The germline CDR1 and CDR2 sequences are SGHTA and FQGNSA. There are 16 residues in the CDR3. The J segment lost 2 bases and the V segment lost 5 bases, leaving 11 bases of the junction unmatched. DNA for the CDR3: TGTGCCAGCAGCCCGCAGGCGGGAGGAGCGGCCTACGAGCAGTACTTC. Translating gives CASSPQAGGAAYEQYF.

The V and J genes are TRBV11-2 and TRBJ2-2; D may be TRBD1 (6 bases). Germline-derived CDR1 and CDR2 are SGHAT and FQNNGV. V was trimmed by 5 bases and J by 5 bases, leaving 15 bases between them. This CDR3 region has 15 residues. In DNA form, the CDR3 reads TGTGCCAGCAGCCCCAACCAGGGGACGACCGGGGAGCTGTTTTTT. Translation gives CASSPNQGTTGELFF.

A remark on this clonotype: Sequence at one end of the junction differs from germline and may be a read error. The V and J genes are TRBV6-1 and TRBJ2-3; D may be TRBD1 (5 bases). CDR3 size: 15 residues. The germline gives CDR1 MNHNS, CDR2 SASEGT. CDR3 sequence: CARGEEAGATETQYF. CDR3 coding DNA: TGTGCCAGGGGTGAAGAGGCCGGCGCGACAGAGACGCAGTATTTT.

This clonotype is medium-sized. The V call is TRBV7-2, the J call TRBJ2-1, with D perhaps TRBD1 (5 bases). Gene TRBJ2-5 matches the end of the DNA better, so the J call may be wrong. The CDR3 contains 14 residues. Germline CDR1 is SGHTA and CDR2 is FQGNSA. The CDR3 coding sequence is TGTGCCAGCAGCTTATATTGGGGCTTAGAGACCCAGTACTTC. Translated: CASSLYWGLETQYF.

This clonotype was observed many times. A read error may produce the germline difference seen at one junction end. V and J are TRBV6-1 and TRBJ2-4, with D perhaps TRBD2 (6 bases). Germline V gene data show CDR1 as MNHNS and CDR2 as SASEGT. CDR3 length: 16 residues. The CDR3 protein is CASSELGGRAKNTQYF. CDR3 bases: TGTGCCAGCAGTGAATTGGGGGGAAGAGCCAAAAACACGCAGTATTTC.

The chain recombines TRBV6-1 with TRBJ2-1; 10 nucleotides line up with TRBD2. The V segment lost 5 bases and the J segment 4 bases; nucleotides outside the gene matches: 8. The germline CDR1 and CDR2 sequences are MNHNS and SASEGT. The CDR3 runs 16 residues. CDR3 region: CASSPGLAAGYNEQFF. The CDR3 bases are TGTGCCAGCAGTCCCGGACTAGCGGCGGGGTACAATGAGCAGTTCTTC.

The rearrangement joins TRBV7-2 to TRBJ2-1; TRBD2 aligns across 9 bases. The CDR3 spans 17 residues. Germline lookup yields CDR1 SGHTA and CDR2 FQGNSA. V was pared by 0 bases and J by 9 bases, with 12 bases of the junction left unmatched. CDR3 coding DNA: TGTGCCAGCAGCTTAGCACTTTTTAGCGGGAGAGGGGTTGAGCAGTTCTTC. Translated: CASSLALFSGRGVEQFF. Combining the CDR3 with reference TRBV7-2 and TRBJ2-1 gives the whole variable domain GAGVSQSPSNKVTEKGKDVELRCDPISGHTALYWYRQSLGQGLEFLIYFQGNSAPDKSGLPSDRFSAERTGGSVSTLTIQRTQQEDSAVYLCASSLALFSGRGVEQFFGPGTRLTVL.

On this clonotype itself: The germline gene is not matched at one end of the junction; a read error may be the cause. The chain joins TRBV6-1 to TRBJ2-1, with a tentative D call TRBD1 (5 bases). This CDR3 contains 13 residues. Germline assignment: CDR1 MNHNS and CDR2 SASEGT. The chain's CDR3 is CARGLRAKDTQYF. For the CDR3, the DNA is TGTGCCAGGGGGCTGAGAGCGAAAGACACGCAGTATTTC.

The chain employs TRBV6-1 and TRBJ2-1; unclear D gene. V lost 0 bases, J lost 13 bases, and 7 bases lay in between. This CDR3 is 11 amino acids long. The germline V gene encodes CDR1 MNHNS and CDR2 SASEGT. CDR3 bases: TGTGCCAGCAGTGAAGCAGAGACCCAGTTCTTC. Protein product: CASSEAETQFF.